The clone carrying this T cell receptor (beta chain) was seen more than once but under ten times. Its target is unknown. TCRdb used MiXCR to reprocess the 5' RACE reads, holding one entry per CDR3 protein. The sample lists over 45,000 distinct CDR3 sequences; over 12% were seen once. These data originate in a study of early T cells in non-severe SARS-CoV-2 infection. Study-level results: VDJdb matching, biased toward anti-spike CD8 responses, missed private and CD4 specificities.

Trimming left V 5 bases short and J 6 bases short, with 6 bases between. Germline CDR1 and CDR2: KGHDR and SFDVKD. The CDR3 has 11 amino acids. The TCR sequence derives from an adult who was a healthcare worker with PCR-confirmed SARS-CoV-2 infection or an uninfected control (not recorded which). This chain connects TRBV24-1 to TRBJ1-2; D remains ambiguous. The input for sequencing was whole blood, taken at baseline. Here the CDR3 reads CATSGGDGYTF. The CDR3 nucleotides are TGTGCCACCAGTGGTGGGGATGGCTACACCTTC.